The clone carrying this T cell receptor (beta chain) has ten or more counts. Its antigen is not known. The data derive from a study of T-cell reconstitution after alpha-beta-depleted transplantation in children. Study-level results: About two months after transplant, alpha-beta T cells reportedly came from several hundred expanded graft clones. Surviving recipient T cells and thymic progenitors underlay high day-60 TCRbeta diversity in some patients.

The trim removed 3 bases at V and 4 bases at J, leaving 4 bases unmatched. In germline, CDR1 is SGHRS, CDR2 YFSETQ. The CDR3 is 14 residues long. Unique molecular identifiers were used to barcode this TCRbeta library. Using its own MiXCR run on the PCR reads, TCRdb lists one record per CDR3 protein. This table holds hundreds of thousands of distinct CDR3 sequences, roughly 8.2% found once. The rearrangement joins TRBV5-1 to TRBJ1-1; 9 bases are shared with TRBD1. This receptor was obtained from a male patient between 10 and 17 years old who had a stem cell transplant for acute lymphoblastic leukemia, so the T cells may come from the graft donor. The sample here was PBMCs, mostly from graft donor cells, taken 180 days after TCRalphabeta/CD19-depleted stem cell transplant. CDR3 nucleotides: TGCGCCAGCAGCTCTCAGACAGGGGGCACTGAAGCTTTCTTT. It codes for CASSSQTGGTEAFF. Complete variable domain (other parts from reference TRBV5-1 and TRBJ1-1): KAGVTQTPRYLIKTRGQQVTLSCSPISGHRSVSWYQQTPGQGLQFLFEYFSETQRNKGNFPGRFSGRQFSNSRSEMNVSTLELGDSALYLCASSSQTGGTEAFFGQGTRLTVV.